The rows below give T cell receptor beta chains drawn from one sample of a study of response to subunit inactivated influenza vaccine. TCRdb reprocessed the RT-PCR reads with MiXCR, giving one entry per CDR3 protein. The table lists 500,000 to 550,000 distinct CDR3 sequences, around 8% of them singletons. Sequences were derived from PBMCs from blood, sampled about 23 months after vaccination. The origin of the receptors is a man aged 45 to 75 who received an inactivated influenza vaccine. Each CDR3 is given with its conserved first and last residue. The D gene is left open where the match is weak. Size tells how often a clone was seen (once, few, many) or the class of an expanded clone, and some rows leave it out.

D gene: TRBD2
V gene: TRBV7-8
J gene: TRBJ2-1
clone size: .
CDR3 DNA: TGTGCCAGCAGCCCAGGACTAGCGGGGGTCAACAATGAGCAGTTCTTC
CDR3 protein: CASSPGLAGVNNEQFF

D gene: .
V gene: TRBV13
J gene: TRBJ2-7
clone size: few
CDR3 DNA: TGTGCCAGCAGCATGGACCAGTACGAGCAGTACTTC
CDR3 protein: CASSMDQYEQYF

D gene: .
V gene: TRBV7-8
J gene: TRBJ2-1
clone size: .
CDR3 DNA: TGTGCCAGCAGCTTAGGGGCAGGTTTTTACAATGAGCAGTTCTTC
CDR3 protein: CASSLGAGFYNEQFF

D gene: .
V gene: TRBV20-1
J gene: TRBJ2-5
clone size: many
CDR3 DNA: TGCAGTGCTAGAGGTATAGAACGGTCAGAAGAGACCCAGTACTTC
CDR3 protein: CSARGIERSEETQYF

D gene: .
V gene: TRBV6-2/TRBV6-3
J gene: TRBJ2-7
clone size: few
CDR3 DNA: TGTGCCAGCAGTTACACAGCCGGGAGCTACGAGCAGTACTTC
CDR3 protein: CASSYTAGSYEQYF

D gene: TRBD1
V gene: TRBV5-1
J gene: TRBJ1-1
clone size: .
CDR3 DNA: TGCGCCAGCGGACGGACAGGGGACTACGCTGAAGCTTTCTTT
CDR3 protein: CASGRTGDYAEAFF

D gene: TRBD1
V gene: TRBV20-1
J gene: TRBJ2-7
clone size: .
CDR3 DNA: TGCAGTGCTAGGGATCAACAGGGGGGAGGCGAGCAGTACTTC
CDR3 protein: CSARDQQGGGEQYF

D gene: .
V gene: TRBV18
J gene: TRBJ2-4
clone size: .
CDR3 DNA: TGTGCCAGCTCACCCCAGGCTAGAGCCAAAAACATTCAGTACTTC
CDR3 protein: CASSPQARAKNIQYF

D gene: .
V gene: TRBV7-8
J gene: TRBJ1-6
clone size: few
CDR3 DNA: TGTGCCAGCAGCCTAAACCTGGGCGGGGTCGCCTATAATTCACCCCTCCACTTT
CDR3 protein: CASSLNLGGVAYNSPLHF

D gene: TRBD1
V gene: TRBV5-1
J gene: TRBJ1-1
clone size: many
CDR3 DNA: TGTGCCAGCAGCTTCGACAGGGCGAACACTGAAGCTTTCTTT
CDR3 protein: CASSFDRANTEAFF

D gene: .
V gene: TRBV10-3
J gene: TRBJ1-1
clone size: .
CDR3 DNA: TGTGCCATCAGTGGGGGACGGGGGGGGACTGAAGCTTTCTTT
CDR3 protein: CAISGGRGGTEAFF

D gene: .
V gene: TRBV28
J gene: TRBJ2-4
clone size: few
CDR3 DNA: TGTGCCAGCAGTGGGGTCGGCGGGGCAAAAAACATTCAGTACTTC
CDR3 protein: CASSGVGGAKNIQYF

D gene: .
V gene: TRBV2
J gene: TRBJ2-3
clone size: .
CDR3 DNA: TGTGCCAGCAGTGATAATGGGGAATCAGATACGCAGTATTTT
CDR3 protein: CASSDNGESDTQYF

D gene: .
V gene: TRBV3-1
J gene: TRBJ2-7
clone size: .
CDR3 DNA: TGTGCCAGCAGCCGGGGGGCGAGGTCCTACGAGCAGTACTTC
CDR3 protein: CASSRGARSYEQYF

D gene: .
V gene: TRBV12-3/TRBV12-4
J gene: TRBJ2-7
clone size: many
CDR3 DNA: TGTGCCAGCAGTTTGGGAAACATGGCCTACGAGCAGTACTTC
CDR3 protein: CASSLGNMAYEQYF

D gene: .
V gene: TRBV5-5
J gene: TRBJ2-5
clone size: few
CDR3 DNA: TGTGCCAGCAGCGCGCCCGAATGGGGCACCCAGTACTTC
CDR3 protein: CASSAPEWGTQYF

D gene: TRBD2
V gene: TRBV20-1
J gene: TRBJ2-7
clone size: few
CDR3 DNA: TGCAGTGCTAAGGGACTAGCCCTCTACGAGCAGTACTTC
CDR3 protein: CSAKGLALYEQYF

D gene: TRBD2
V gene: TRBV20-1
J gene: TRBJ2-5
clone size: .
CDR3 DNA: TGCAGTGCTAGTAGCGGGTACTACCAAGAGACCCAGTACTTC
CDR3 protein: CSASSGYYQETQYF

D gene: .
V gene: TRBV5-1
J gene: TRBJ1-1
clone size: few
CDR3 DNA: TGCGCCAGCAGCTTGGGGGGACGAGGGAGTACTGAAGCTTTCTTT
CDR3 protein: CASSLGGRGSTEAFF

D gene: .
V gene: TRBV20-1
J gene: TRBJ1-1
clone size: .
CDR3 DNA: TGCAGTGCAGCGGGGAGACTGAACACTGAAGCTTTCTTT
CDR3 protein: CSAAGRLNTEAFF

D gene: TRBD1
V gene: TRBV27
J gene: TRBJ2-5
clone size: few
CDR3 DNA: TGTGCCAGCAGAGAATACAGGGGGCGCCGGGAGACCCAGTACTTC
CDR3 protein: CASREYRGRRETQYF

D gene: .
V gene: TRBV4-3
J gene: TRBJ2-3
clone size: few
CDR3 DNA: TGCGCCAGCAGCCAAGAGCCCGGACCGTCACGCACAGATACGCAGTATTTT
CDR3 protein: CASSQEPGPSRTDTQYF

D gene: .
V gene: TRBV5-5
J gene: TRBJ2-2
clone size: few
CDR3 DNA: TGTGCCAGCAACCCCTTTCGATGGAACACCGGGGAGCTGTTTTTT
CDR3 protein: CASNPFRWNTGELFF

D gene: .
V gene: TRBV12-3/TRBV12-4
J gene: TRBJ1-2
clone size: many
CDR3 DNA: TGTGCCAGCAGTTTAGACGGGTTTGGCTACACCTTC
CDR3 protein: CASSLDGFGYTF

D gene: TRBD2
V gene: TRBV20-1
J gene: TRBJ2-3
clone size: many
CDR3 DNA: TGCAGTGCTAGTGGTAGCGGGGAAACAGATACGCAGTATTTT
CDR3 protein: CSASGSGETDTQYF

D gene: .
V gene: TRBV4-3
J gene: TRBJ1-1
clone size: many
CDR3 DNA: TGCGCCAGCAGCCAAGCGAGGGGCGACACTGAAGCTTTCTTT
CDR3 protein: CASSQARGDTEAFF

D gene: TRBD1
V gene: TRBV29-1
J gene: TRBJ1-2
clone size: few
CDR3 DNA: TGCAGCGTTGATGATGGACAGGGTTTGAATGGCTACACCTTC
CDR3 protein: CSVDDGQGLNGYTF

D gene: TRBD2
V gene: TRBV6-5
J gene: TRBJ2-3
clone size: .
CDR3 DNA: TGTGCCAGCAGTTACTCCCTAGCGGCGAGCCCAGATACGCAGTATTTT
CDR3 protein: CASSYSLAASPDTQYF

D gene: TRBD1
V gene: TRBV2
J gene: TRBJ2-5
clone size: .
CDR3 DNA: TGTGCCAGCAGTGGCCAGGGGGTTAAAGAGACCCAGTACTTC
CDR3 protein: CASSGQGVKETQYF

D gene: .
V gene: TRBV5-6
J gene: TRBJ2-4
clone size: few
CDR3 DNA: TGTGCCAGCAGTCTCAGGGTAGCCAAAAACATTCAGTACTTC
CDR3 protein: CASSLRVAKNIQYF

D gene: .
V gene: TRBV6-1
J gene: TRBJ2-4
clone size: .
CDR3 DNA: TGTGCCAGCAGCCTCACAGGGCTTCGGGGCAAAAACATTCAGTACTTC
CDR3 protein: CASSLTGLRGKNIQYF

D gene: TRBD1
V gene: TRBV5-1
J gene: TRBJ2-7
clone size: few
CDR3 DNA: TGCGCCAGCAGCTTGGACGGACAGGTTGGATACGAGCAGTACTTC
CDR3 protein: CASSLDGQVGYEQYF

D gene: .
V gene: TRBV3-1
J gene: TRBJ2-1
clone size: many
CDR3 DNA: TGTGCCAGCAGCCCAAGCAGAGTAAGCTCCTACAATGAGCAGTTCTTC
CDR3 protein: CASSPSRVSSYNEQFF

D gene: TRBD2
V gene: TRBV6-2/TRBV6-3
J gene: TRBJ2-1
clone size: .
CDR3 DNA: TGTGCCAGCAGTTACTCCCTAGCGGGGTTCTCCTACAATGAGCAGTTCTTC
CDR3 protein: CASSYSLAGFSYNEQFF

D gene: .
V gene: TRBV9
J gene: TRBJ1-6
clone size: .
CDR3 DNA: TGTGCCAGCGGAGATAATTCACCCCTCCACTTT
CDR3 protein: CASGDNSPLHF

D gene: .
V gene: TRBV5-6
J gene: TRBJ2-1
clone size: .
CDR3 DNA: TGTGCCAGCGGCCCGGGGGGACACTACAATGAGCAGTTCTTC
CDR3 protein: CASGPGGHYNEQFF

D gene: .
V gene: TRBV29-1
J gene: TRBJ2-5
clone size: few
CDR3 DNA: TGCAGCGTTGTCCCAGGGGGGGAGACCCAGTACTTC
CDR3 protein: CSVVPGGETQYF

D gene: TRBD2
V gene: TRBV3-1
J gene: TRBJ2-4
clone size: .
CDR3 DNA: TGTGCCAGCAGCCAAGACCTACTAGCGGCCAAAAACATTCAGTACTTC
CDR3 protein: CASSQDLLAAKNIQYF

D gene: .
V gene: TRBV19
J gene: TRBJ1-3
clone size: few
CDR3 DNA: TGTGCCAGTAGGCGGCCTGGAAACACCATATATTTT
CDR3 protein: CASRRPGNTIYF

D gene: .
V gene: TRBV10-3
J gene: TRBJ1-5
clone size: many
CDR3 DNA: TGTGCCACCAATGGGGGGGCAGATAATCAGCCCCAGCATTTT
CDR3 protein: CATNGGADNQPQHF

D gene: .
V gene: TRBV7-2
J gene: TRBJ2-1
clone size: many
CDR3 DNA: TGTGCCAGCAGTGTTGGCAGCCACAATGAGCAGTTCTTC
CDR3 protein: CASSVGSHNEQFF

D gene: .
V gene: TRBV4-2
J gene: TRBJ2-4
clone size: .
CDR3 DNA: TGTGCCAGCAGCCAAGTATCCCAGGGGAGGGAAAACATTCAGTACTTC
CDR3 protein: CASSQVSQGRENIQYF

D gene: .
V gene: TRBV5-5
J gene: TRBJ2-7
clone size: many
CDR3 DNA: TGTGCCAGCAGCTTCAACTATCCGGGCCACGAGCAGTACTTC
CDR3 protein: CASSFNYPGHEQYF

D gene: .
V gene: TRBV25-1
J gene: TRBJ1-4
clone size: .
CDR3 DNA: TGTGCCAGCCGAAGCGGGAATACCAATGAAAAACTGTTTTTT
CDR3 protein: CASRSGNTNEKLFF

D gene: .
V gene: TRBV6-2/TRBV6-3
J gene: TRBJ2-1
clone size: many
CDR3 DNA: TGTGCCAGCAGTACTACACAGTGGGGTGGCTACAATGAGCAGTTCTTC
CDR3 protein: CASSTTQWGGYNEQFF

D gene: .
V gene: TRBV6-5
J gene: TRBJ2-2
clone size: few
CDR3 DNA: TGTGCCAGCAGTTCCTTTCGGACAGTACTAAACGAGGCCGGGGAGCTGTTTTTT
CDR3 protein: CASSSFRTVLNEAGELFF

D gene: .
V gene: TRBV6-2/TRBV6-3
J gene: TRBJ2-3
clone size: many
CDR3 DNA: TGTGCCAGCAGTACCCTCAGGGCTAGCACAGATACGCAGTATTTT
CDR3 protein: CASSTLRASTDTQYF

D gene: .
V gene: TRBV7-6
J gene: TRBJ2-5
clone size: .
CDR3 DNA: TGTGCCAGCAGCCCGACGGCAGGGGGGGAGACCCAGTACTTC
CDR3 protein: CASSPTAGGETQYF

D gene: TRBD2
V gene: TRBV7-2
J gene: TRBJ2-5
clone size: .
CDR3 DNA: TGTGCCAGCAGCCCACAGGGGACTAGCGGGAGTAAGACCCAGTACTTC
CDR3 protein: CASSPQGTSGSKTQYF

D gene: .
V gene: TRBV9
J gene: TRBJ2-5
clone size: .
CDR3 DNA: TGTGCCAGCAGCGTAGATTCTAGAGGAGAGACCCAGTACTTC
CDR3 protein: CASSVDSRGETQYF

D gene: .
V gene: TRBV3-1
J gene: TRBJ1-5
clone size: many
CDR3 DNA: TGTGCCAGCAGCCAAGACGGCGGGGTCGGACAGCCCCAGCATTTT
CDR3 protein: CASSQDGGVGQPQHF

D gene: TRBD1
V gene: TRBV20-1
J gene: TRBJ1-5
clone size: few
CDR3 DNA: TGCAGTGCTCATTACGGGACAGCTAATCAGCCCCAGCATTTT
CDR3 protein: CSAHYGTANQPQHF

D gene: .
V gene: TRBV2
J gene: TRBJ2-6
clone size: few
CDR3 DNA: TGTGCCAGCAGTGGGACGGCTCACTCTGGGGCCAACGTCCTGACTTTC
CDR3 protein: CASSGTAHSGANVLTF

D gene: .
V gene: TRBV28
J gene: TRBJ2-1
clone size: many
CDR3 DNA: TGTGCCAGCAGTTGGGGGTACAATGAGCAGTTCTTC
CDR3 protein: CASSWGYNEQFF

D gene: TRBD1
V gene: TRBV24-1
J gene: TRBJ2-7
clone size: .
CDR3 DNA: TGTGCCACCAGTGTTGTTCCGGGACAGAACTACGAGCAGTACTTC
CDR3 protein: CATSVVPGQNYEQYF

D gene: .
V gene: TRBV6-2/TRBV6-3
J gene: TRBJ2-3
clone size: few
CDR3 DNA: TGTGCCAGCAGCCTACCCCGTGGACCCACCACAGATACGCAGTATTTT
CDR3 protein: CASSLPRGPTTDTQYF

D gene: TRBD1
V gene: TRBV7-2
J gene: TRBJ1-2
clone size: .
CDR3 DNA: TGTGCCAGCAGCTTGCCGGGACAGGGGGCGGTTGGCTACACCTTC
CDR3 protein: CASSLPGQGAVGYTF

D gene: .
V gene: TRBV7-9
J gene: TRBJ2-7
clone size: .
CDR3 DNA: TGTGCCAGCAGCTTAGGAGAACCCCGGAGAGGCGAGCAGTACTTC
CDR3 protein: CASSLGEPRRGEQYF

D gene: TRBD2
V gene: TRBV6-2/TRBV6-3
J gene: TRBJ2-3
clone size: many
CDR3 DNA: TGTGCCAGCAGCCGACCCCTGACTAGCGGGAACAAAGATACGCAGTATTTT
CDR3 protein: CASSRPLTSGNKDTQYF

D gene: TRBD2
V gene: TRBV29-1
J gene: TRBJ2-2
clone size: few
CDR3 DNA: TGCAGCGTTGGCGGCGGGAGTTACACCGGGGAGCTGTTTTTT
CDR3 protein: CSVGGGSYTGELFF